A single sample is the source of the 14 T cell receptor beta chains below, sequenced in a study of shared clonotypes between healthy human individuals. The table came from immunoSEQ multiplex PCR; TCRdb's copy has only in-frame clones and leaves some out. The sample lists around 600,000 clones, around 97% occurring once. Sequencing used naive CD4+ T cells sorted from blood. Subset: CD45RA+ positively selected. The receptors here all came from a woman aged 25 to 39 in good health.

The V and J genes are TRBV7-9 and TRBJ2-3, with D hard to call. V lost 2 bases, J lost 1 base, and 1 base lay in between. The CDR3 contains 12 residues. Germline V gives CDR1 SEHNR, CDR2 FQNEAQ (reference sequence). The CDR3 spells CASSLRTDTQYF. As DNA, the CDR3 is TGTGCCAGCAGCTTACGCACAGATACGCAGTATTTT.

The chain links TRBV4-1 to TRBJ1-6; TRBD1 might be the D (6 bases). This CDR3 has 17 amino acids. Germline CDR1 MGHRA, CDR2 YSYEKL. Trimming pared 3 bases from V and 10 bases from J, leaving 22 bases between. Here the CDR3 reads CASSHPNYRVMESPLHF. CDR3 nucleotide sequence: TGCGCCAGCAGCCATCCCAATTACAGGGTGATGGAGTCACCCCTCCACTTT.

The J gene is TRBJ2-7, the V gene TRBV5-1, with a weak D call TRBD2 (5 bases). This CDR3 spans 14 amino acids. Germline V lookup: CDR1 SGHRS, CDR2 YFSETQ. Trimming removed 2 bases at V and 3 bases at J, with 12 bases between. As DNA, the CDR3 is TGCGCCAGCAGCTTTAATGAGGGTTACTACGAGCAGTACTTC. Translation gives CASSFNEGYYEQYF.

A single count supports this clone. V usage is TRBV4-1 and J usage is TRBJ2-5; D remains ambiguous. Deletions cut 0 bases from V and 5 bases from J, with 10 bases between. Germline CDR1 MGHRA, CDR2 YSYEKL. The CDR3 runs 14 residues. CDR3 residues: CASSQDRGIETQYF. CDR3 bases: TGCGCCAGCAGCCAAGATCGTGGTATTGAGACCCAGTACTTC.

The chain joins TRBV30 to TRBJ2-3, with TRBD2 matching over 14 bases. The CDR3 is 18 amino acids. Germline V CDR1 and CDR2: GTSNPN, SVGIG (reference sequence). The ends lost 3 bases at V and 1 base at J; junction bases unmatched: 9. This CDR3 is CAWSQGTSGRWGTDTQYF. For the CDR3, the DNA is TGTGCCTGGAGCCAAGGGACTAGCGGGAGATGGGGCACAGATACGCAGTATTTT. The complete variable domain, with remaining parts taken from reference TRBV30 and TRBJ2-3, reads SQTIHQWPATLVQPVGSPLSLECTVEGTSNPNLYWYRQAAGRGLQLLFYSVGIGQISSEVPQNLSASRPQDRQFILSSKKLLLSDSGFYLCAWSQGTSGRWGTDTQYFGPGTRLTVL.

The chain recombines TRBV7-9 with TRBJ2-1; TRBD2 aligns across 13 bases. The V and J ends lost 5 bases and 6 bases, in that order; junction bases with no gene match: 7. This CDR3 comprises 16 residues. CDR1 SEHNR and CDR2 FQNEAQ come from the germline V gene (reference sequence). The CDR3, as DNA: TGTGCCAGCAGCCGGACTAGCGGGAGAGTCTCCAATGAGCAGTTCTTC. Translation gives CASSRTSGRVSNEQFF.

The chain combines TRBV11-2 with TRBJ2-1; TRBD1 might be the D (6 bases). Germline values: CDR1 SGHAT, CDR2 FQNNGV. This CDR3 spans 17 amino acids. Trimming pared 1 base from V and 3 bases from J, leaving 16 bases between. The CDR3: CASSLGETGSYYNEQFF. The CDR3 DNA reads TGTGCCAGCAGCTTAGGGGAAACAGGGTCGTACTACAATGAGCAGTTCTTC.

This chain joins TRBV28 and TRBJ2-7, with a tentative D call TRBD1 (6 bases). Germline V CDR1 and CDR2: MDHEN, SYDVKM. V lost 10 bases and J 0 bases, leaving 16 bases between the germline ends. The CDR3 totals 14 residues. The CDR3 reads CATNGPGVSYEQYF. The CDR3 DNA reads TGTGCCACAAACGGGCCAGGGGTCTCCTACGAGCAGTACTTC.

In its sample, this clone was seen once. The sample has other DNA sequences that encode this CDR3 too. The CDR3 bases are TGCGCCAGCAGCTTGAATTCCTACGAGCAGTACTTC. Translated, it gives CASSLNSYEQYF. V usage is TRBV5-1 and J usage is TRBJ2-7, with D unclear. This CDR3 is built from 12 residues. Germline V gene lookup returns CDR1 SGHRS and CDR2 YFSETQ. V was pared by 1 base and J by 1 base, with 3 bases between.

The chain carries TRBV5-1 and TRBJ2-1; the D gene is possibly TRBD2 (5 bases). The CDR3 extends over 17 amino acids. Germline V gene lookup returns CDR1 SGHRS and CDR2 YFSETQ. V was cut by 4 bases and J by 5 bases, with 22 bases left in between. CDR3 bases: TGCGCCAGCAGCGCGGGCCTCCCTTCCCGCGGCCACAATGAGCAGTTCTTC. Its protein is CASSAGLPSRGHNEQFF.

This clone is a singleton in its sample. The gene calls are TRBV29-1 and TRBJ2-5; D remains ambiguous. V was clipped by 6 bases and J by 5 bases, with 16 bases between them. There are 13 residues in the CDR3. Germline CDR1 is SQVTM and CDR2 is ANQGSEA. The CDR3 DNA is TGCAGCGTCGTGCGTATGCACGGGGAGACCCAGTACTTC. This codes for CSVVRMHGETQYF.

The rearrangement joins TRBV10-2 to TRBJ2-1; 7 bases agree with TRBD2. The V gene's germline CDR1 is WSHSY and CDR2 SAAADI. This CDR3 is 17 amino acids long. With V trimmed by 4 bases and J by 5 bases, 14 bases remained unmatched. In DNA form, the CDR3 reads TGCGCCAGCAGTGGACGGGGGAGGGCCCCTCGTGACAATGAGCAGTTCTTC. It is translated as CASSGRGRAPRDNEQFF.

The chain couples TRBV5-1 to TRBJ2-5, with D perhaps TRBD2 (5 bases). The J call may not be correct, given that the DNA end is closer to TRBJ2-7. The CDR3 is 15 amino acids. Germline assignment: CDR1 SGHRS and CDR2 YFSETQ. The CDR3 loop is CASSLSSGTFYEQYF. The CDR3 nucleotides are TGCGCCAGCAGCTTGAGTTCGGGAACCTTTTACGAGCAGTACTTC.

The chain links TRBV19 to TRBJ2-7; 7 nucleotides align to TRBD2. This CDR3 is built from 14 residues. V shed 6 bases, J shed 1 base, and the junction held 6 bases outside the gene matches. Germline loops: CDR1 LNHDA, CDR2 SQIVND (reference sequence). The CDR3 sequence is CASRKRGESYEQYF. The CDR3 DNA sequence: TGTGCCAGTAGAAAGCGGGGCGAGTCCTACGAGCAGTACTTC.